This is a list of T cell receptor beta chains from one sample in a study of control samples from healthy donors and cancer patients. Here immunoSEQ multiplex PCR was the method, and the copy in TCRdb shows in-frame clones only, minus some. The sample has 90,000 to 100,000 clones; around 80% are singletons. Input material: blood. The receptors were gathered from a woman aged 25 to 39 in good health. Each CDR3 is given with its conserved first and last residue. A D gene is named only where the DNA matches it firmly. The size entry is marked missing in some rows and otherwise reads once, few, many or a size class.

clone_size: .
j_call: TRBJ1-1
v_call: TRBV9
d_call: .
cdr3_nt: TGTGCCAGCAGCGTAGGTAGGGCGGCTAACACTGAAGCTTTCTTT
cdr3_aa: CASSVGRAANTEAFF

clone_size: .
j_call: TRBJ1-1
v_call: TRBV7-9
d_call: .
cdr3_nt: TGTGCCAGCAGCTTAGTAGGTGGTTTCGGCGCTTTCTTT
cdr3_aa: CASSLVGGFGAFF

clone_size: once
j_call: TRBJ2-7
v_call: TRBV6-5
d_call: .
cdr3_nt: TGTGCCAGCTCCCAGTCGGGGGCCCCACTCGAGCAGTACTTC
cdr3_aa: CASSQSGAPLEQYF

clone_size: few
j_call: TRBJ1-3
v_call: TRBV6-5
d_call: .
cdr3_nt: TGTGCCAGCAGGAAAACGGGGGGCACCATATATTTT
cdr3_aa: CASRKTGGTIYF

clone_size: .
j_call: TRBJ1-4
v_call: TRBV7-2
d_call: .
cdr3_nt: TGTGCCAGCAGCTTATCACCCACGACCGCGAATGAAAAACTGTTTTTT
cdr3_aa: CASSLSPTTANEKLFF

clone_size: .
j_call: TRBJ2-1
v_call: TRBV4-1
d_call: .
cdr3_nt: TGCGCCAGCAGCCAAGATGGTTGGACCTACAATGAGCAGTTCTTC
cdr3_aa: CASSQDGWTYNEQFF

clone_size: many
j_call: TRBJ1-5
v_call: TRBV4-3
d_call: .
cdr3_nt: TGCGCCAGCAGCCAAGAAGGGGTTAGCAATCAGCCCCAGCATTTT
cdr3_aa: CASSQEGVSNQPQHF

clone_size: .
j_call: TRBJ2-7
v_call: TRBV5-6
d_call: .
cdr3_nt: TGTGCCAGCAGCTTGGCCCCCAGCTACGAGCAGTACTTC
cdr3_aa: CASSLAPSYEQYF

clone_size: .
j_call: TRBJ2-1
v_call: TRBV11-2
d_call: TRBD2
cdr3_nt: TGTGCCAGCAGCTTAGTTCGGACTAGGAACAATGAGCAGTTCTTC
cdr3_aa: CASSLVRTRNNEQFF

clone_size: .
j_call: TRBJ1-2
v_call: TRBV12-3/TRBV12-4
d_call: TRBD1
cdr3_nt: TGTGCCAGCAGGGGAACAGGGGCCGGCTACACCTTC
cdr3_aa: CASRGTGAGYTF

clone_size: .
j_call: TRBJ2-2
v_call: TRBV9
d_call: .
cdr3_nt: TGTGCCAGCAGCGTAGTTAGTAGACCGGACACCGGGGAGCTGTTTTTT
cdr3_aa: CASSVVSRPDTGELFF

clone_size: few
j_call: TRBJ1-5
v_call: TRBV3-1/TRBV3-2
d_call: TRBD1
cdr3_nt: TGTGCCAGCAGTCGACAGGGGGGTCAGCCCCAGCATTTT
cdr3_aa: CASSRQGGQPQHF

clone_size: once
j_call: TRBJ1-4
v_call: TRBV3-1/TRBV3-2
d_call: .
cdr3_nt: TGTGCCAGCAGCCAAGATTTAGCAACTAATGAAAAACTGTTTTTT
cdr3_aa: CASSQDLATNEKLFF

clone_size: .
j_call: TRBJ2-5
v_call: TRBV4-2
d_call: TRBD2
cdr3_nt: TGTGCCAGCAGCCAAGGGGGCTCGGACATACTAGCGGGGCTAGAAGAGACCCAGTACTTC
cdr3_aa: CASSQGGSDILAGLEETQYF

clone_size: .
j_call: TRBJ2-5
v_call: TRBV11-3
d_call: .
cdr3_nt: TGTGCCAGCAGCTCGGCCCGGGGACAAGAGACCCAGTACTTC
cdr3_aa: CASSSARGQETQYF

clone_size: few
j_call: TRBJ1-1
v_call: TRBV27
d_call: .
cdr3_nt: TGTGCCAGCAGTCCCACCGCAGGGGATCAAGCTTTCTTT
cdr3_aa: CASSPTAGDQAFF

clone_size: .
j_call: TRBJ1-5
v_call: TRBV10-3
d_call: .
cdr3_nt: TGTGCCATCAGTGGGGGAGCGGGGCAGGAGGTCCAGCCCCAGCATTTT
cdr3_aa: CAISGGAGQEVQPQHF

clone_size: .
j_call: TRBJ1-1
v_call: TRBV1
d_call: .
cdr3_nt: TGCACCAGCAGCCAAGATGGCTTCGCCGAACTGGGGACTGAAGCTTTCTTT
cdr3_aa: CTSSQDGFAELGTEAFF

clone_size: few
j_call: TRBJ1-2
v_call: TRBV6-5
d_call: TRBD1
cdr3_nt: TGTGCCAGCAGGACGACAGGGGGAGATGGCTACACCTTC
cdr3_aa: CASRTTGGDGYTF

clone_size: few
j_call: TRBJ2-2
v_call: TRBV3-1/TRBV3-2
d_call: .
cdr3_nt: TGTGCCAGCAGATTACAGGGGAACACCGGGGAGCTGTTTTTT
cdr3_aa: CASRLQGNTGELFF

clone_size: .
j_call: TRBJ2-3
v_call: TRBV6-4
d_call: .
cdr3_nt: TGTGCCAGCAGTGACCGGAGCACAGATACGCAGTATTTT
cdr3_aa: CASSDRSTDTQYF

clone_size: .
j_call: TRBJ1-5
v_call: TRBV19
d_call: .
cdr3_nt: TGTGCCAGTACCCCCCCCACATGGAGAGGGGCGGGCAATCAGCCCCAGCATTTT
cdr3_aa: CASTPPTWRGAGNQPQHF

clone_size: few
j_call: TRBJ2-7
v_call: TRBV30
d_call: .
cdr3_nt: TGTGCCTGCAACGGACTCTCCTACGAGCAGTACTTC
cdr3_aa: CACNGLSYEQYF

clone_size: .
j_call: TRBJ1-3
v_call: TRBV19
d_call: .
cdr3_nt: TGTGCCAGTAGTCCCGCGGGGGCAGCGGACTCTGGAAACACCATATATTTT
cdr3_aa: CASSPAGAADSGNTIYF

clone_size: .
j_call: TRBJ1-2
v_call: TRBV30
d_call: .
cdr3_nt: TGTGCCTGGAGTGTTACGGCAGCAGCTAACTATGGCTACACCTTC
cdr3_aa: CAWSVTAAANYGYTF

clone_size: .
j_call: TRBJ2-1
v_call: TRBV4-1
d_call: TRBD1
cdr3_nt: TGCGCCAGCAGCCAAGTCTGGGACAGGGGAGGCAATGAGCAGTTCTTC
cdr3_aa: CASSQVWDRGGNEQFF